Shown below are 24 T cell receptor beta chains from a single sample sequenced in a study of T cell changes during pregnancy in multiple sclerosis. Profiling relied on immunoSEQ multiplex PCR, and the TCRdb table lists in-frame clones only, not all of them. This sample yields roughly 100,000 clones, of which approximately 90% are seen a single time; around 0.92% belongs to the top ten. The sequenced sample was peripheral blood, obtained after pregnancy. These receptors originate from a female donor with multiple sclerosis, enrolled in a pregnancy study.

The CDR3 bases are TGTGCCTGGAGTGTACTAGGGCACGAGCAGTACTTC. It specifies CAWSVLGHEQYF. V and J are TRBV30 and TRBJ2-7; TRBD2 might be the D (5 bases). V lost 0 bases and J 5 bases, leaving 8 bases between the germline ends. The CDR3 extends over 12 amino acids. CDR1 is GTSNPN, CDR2 SVGIG, per germline (reference sequence). Using reference TRBV30 and TRBJ2-7 for the parts outside the CDR3, the full variable domain is SQTIHQWPATLVQPVGSPLSLECTVEGTSNPNLYWYRQAAGRGLQLLFYSVGIGQISSEVPQNLSASRPQDRQFILSSKKLLLSDSGFYLCAWSVLGHEQYFGPGTRLTVT.

The rearrangement links TRBV11-2 to TRBJ2-7; D is perhaps TRBD1 (5 bases). Germline CDR1 and CDR2: SGHAT and FQNNGV. V lost 5 bases and J 0 bases, leaving 17 bases between the germline ends. The length of the CDR3 is 16 residues. The CDR3 DNA follows: TGTGCCAGCAGCCCCATACAACAGGTTAACTCCTACGAGCAGTACTTC. Its translation is CASSPIQQVNSYEQYF.

This sequence joins TRBV7-2 and TRBJ1-4, with D possibly matching TRBD1 (5 bases). CDR1 is SGHTA, CDR2 FQGNSA, per germline. Trimming stripped 5 bases from V and 8 bases from J, with 18 bases between. The length of the CDR3 is 15 residues. This chain's CDR3 is CASSDPGSRREKLFF. The CDR3, as DNA: TGTGCCAGCAGCGACCCAGGGTCGAGGAGAGAAAAACTGTTTTTT.

The chain is built from TRBV7-6 and TRBJ2-1; D might be TRBD2 (5 bases). The V and J ends lost 3 bases and 5 bases respectively, with 17 bases between them. CDR3 length: 16 amino acids. Per germline, CDR1 SGHVS and CDR2 FNYEAQ. In DNA, the CDR3 is TGTGCCAGCAGCTTTCTCTCCAGCGGCGTTAACAATGAGCAGTTCTTC. Residues: CASSFLSSGVNNEQFF.

V gene TRBV2 combines with J gene TRBJ1-1, with D maybe TRBD1 (5 bases). This CDR3 has 14 residues. Per germline, CDR1 SNHLY and CDR2 FYNNEI. The V and J ends lost 3 bases and 4 bases respectively, with 12 bases between them. CDR3 protein: CASSDTFGGTEAFF. The CDR3 bases are TGTGCCAGCAGTGATACCTTCGGGGGCACTGAAGCTTTCTTT.

V is TRBV7-8 and J is TRBJ2-3; 7 bases align to TRBD2. In germline, CDR1 is SGHVS, CDR2 FQNEAQ. The CDR3 extends over 15 amino acids. V shed 7 bases and J 0 bases; nucleotides not matched to a gene: 7. CDR3 coding DNA: TGTGCCAGCACCGCCGGGACTACGAGCACAGATACGCAGTATTTT. It encodes CASTAGTTSTDTQYF.

This clone was detected once. The chain carries TRBV27 and TRBJ2-1; 9 bases are shared with TRBD2. Trimming at V came to 9 bases and at J to 2 bases, leaving 8 bases not matched to a gene. The germline gives CDR1 MNHEY, CDR2 SMNVEV (reference sequence). This CDR3 comprises 15 residues. The CDR3 spells CASRRASGTYNEQFF. The CDR3 DNA sequence: TGTGCCAGTCGGCGGGCTAGCGGGACCTACAATGAGCAGTTCTTC.

This clone was seen a single time. This chain uses TRBV7-3 with TRBJ2-1; 8 nucleotides line up with TRBD2. The CDR3 consists of 15 residues. Germline assignment: CDR1 SGHTA and CDR2 FQGTGA. V gave up 6 bases and J gave up 4 bases; unmatched junction bases: 8. CDR3 sequence: CASRTTSGGYNEQFF. Here the CDR3 DNA reads TGTGCCAGCAGAACTACTAGCGGAGGGTACAATGAGCAGTTCTTC.

This CDR3 is CASSGSSGGASHTQYF. The CDR3 bases are TGTGCCAGCAGTGGGAGTAGCGGGGGGGCCTCCCATACGCAGTATTTT. V gene TRBV2 combines with J gene TRBJ2-3; TRBD2 matches at 11 bases. Germline loops: CDR1 SNHLY, CDR2 FYNNEI. Losses at the gene ends were 4 bases for V and 7 bases for J; bases not matched to a gene: 10. The CDR3 is made up of 16 amino acids.

The count of this clone is one. The gene calls are TRBV10-3 and TRBJ2-5; TRBD2 might be the D (6 bases). The CDR3 covers 13 residues. Germline CDR1 reads ENHRY; CDR2 reads SYGVKD. Trimming took 11 bases from V and 2 from J, leaving 15 bases between them. The CDR3 loop is CAGRSGEQETQYF. CDR3 nucleotides: TGTGCCGGGCGTAGCGGAGAACAAGAGACCCAGTACTTC.

V gene TRBV5-1 combines with J gene TRBJ2-1; weak D call: TRBD1 (6 bases). With 1 base removed from V and 2 bases from J, the gap between germline ends came to 10 bases. The CDR3 has 15 amino acids. CDR1 is SGHRS and CDR2 is YFSETQ in the germline V gene. This CDR3 is CASSLIQGPYNEQFF. CDR3 coding DNA: TGCGCCAGCAGCTTGATCCAGGGGCCCTACAATGAGCAGTTCTTC.

The V gene is TRBV28, the J gene TRBJ2-1; a weak D match, TRBD2 (6 bases). Germline values: CDR1 MDHEN, CDR2 SYDVKM. V gave up 1 base and J gave up 4 bases, with 17 bases separating them. The CDR3 runs 17 residues. CDR3 bases: TGTGCCAGCAGTTTATCCGGGCGGGACCCCAAGTACAATGAGCAGTTCTTC. Translating it yields CASSLSGRDPKYNEQFF. The variable domain in full, completed from reference TRBV28 and TRBJ2-1, reads DVKVTQSSRYLVKRTGEKVFLECVQDMDHENMFWYRQDPGLGLRLIYFSYDVKMKEKGDIPEGYSVSREKKERFSLILESASTNQTSMYLCASSLSGRDPKYNEQFFGPGTRLTVL.

The chain has TRBV19 and TRBJ2-3; 9 nucleotides match TRBD1. There are 15 residues in the CDR3. CDR1 and CDR2 from the germline V gene are LNHDA and SQIVND (reference sequence). After removal of 3 bases from V and 1 base from J, the junction contained 2 bases not matched to a gene. The CDR3 loop is CASSIGDRGTDTQYF. Here the CDR3 DNA reads TGTGCCAGTAGTATTGGGGACAGGGGCACAGATACGCAGTATTTT.

The chain uses TRBV28 and TRBJ2-7, with 7 bases matching TRBD1. The CDR3 contains 13 residues. V lost 6 bases, J lost 10 bases, and 12 bases stayed unmatched. CDR1 MDHEN and CDR2 SYDVKM come from the germline V gene. The CDR3 region is CASSRDSSQGQYF. CDR3 sequence (DNA): TGTGCCAGCAGCAGGGACAGCTCTCAGGGCCAGTACTTC.

This chain uses TRBV28 with TRBJ2-1; D possibly corresponds to TRBD1 (6 bases). The CDR3 is 12 residues long. The germline gives CDR1 MDHEN, CDR2 SYDVKM. V shed 6 bases and J shed 9 bases, with 12 bases lying between them. CDR3 coding DNA: TGTGCCAGCAGACTACAGGGAGCTGAGCAGTTCTTC. Its protein product is CASRLQGAEQFF.

The genes are TRBV28 and TRBJ2-7, with 9 nucleotides matching TRBD1. V gave up 5 bases and J gave up 1 base; unmatched junction bases: 6. Germline-derived CDR1 and CDR2 are MDHEN and SYDVKM. CDR3 length: 15 residues. This CDR3 is CASSNNRGQSYEQYF. As DNA, the CDR3 is TGTGCCAGCAGTAATAACAGGGGGCAATCCTACGAGCAGTACTTC.

The gene calls are TRBV15 and TRBJ2-6; 7 bases align to TRBD1. Germline lookup yields CDR1 LNHNV and CDR2 YYDKDF (reference sequence). The CDR3 has 15 amino acids. The trim removed 3 bases at V and 2 bases at J, leaving 1 base unmatched. The CDR3 DNA sequence: TGTGCCACCAGCAGTGGGACAGCTGGGGCCAACGTCCTGACTTTC. Its protein is CATSSGTAGANVLTF.

V gene TRBV7-9 combines with J gene TRBJ2-7; tentatively, D is TRBD2 (6 bases). The CDR3 loop spans 14 amino acids. Germline V gene data show CDR1 as SEHNR and CDR2 as FQNEAQ (reference sequence). Trimming cost V 5 bases and J 3 bases, with 14 bases left between them. The CDR3 sequence: CASSPPVRDYEQYF. CDR3 DNA sequence: TGTGCCAGCAGCCCCCCTGTGCGGGACTACGAGCAGTACTTC.

V is TRBV4-3 and J is TRBJ2-5; 8 nucleotides agree with TRBD1. V gave up 0 bases and J gave up 5 bases; unmatched junction bases: 8. Germline V lookup: CDR1 LGHNA, CDR2 YSLEER. This CDR3 spans 16 amino acids. CDR3 in amino acids: CASSQEGTGNGETQYF. DNA of the CDR3: TGCGCCAGCAGCCAAGAGGGGACAGGCAACGGGGAGACCCAGTACTTC.

The rearrangement uses TRBV25-1 and TRBJ1-2; tentative D call: TRBD1 (6 bases). Between the trimmed V and J ends, which lost 2 bases and 5 bases, there was a span of 15 bases. CDR1 is MGHDK, CDR2 SYGVNS, per germline. The CDR3 spans 15 residues. The CDR3 spells CASSEAARGEYGYTF. CDR3 nucleotide sequence: TGTGCCAGCAGTGAAGCGGCCAGGGGAGAGTATGGCTACACCTTC.

This clone has a single count. J is TRBJ2-2 and V is TRBV9; TRBD1 is a possible D gene (6 bases). Germline V gene lookup returns CDR1 SGDLS and CDR2 YYNGEE. There are 16 residues in the CDR3. V lost 4 bases and J 5 bases, leaving 18 bases between the germline ends. The CDR3 region is CASSLLLQGRTGELFF. The DNA for the CDR3 is TGTGCCAGCAGCCTACTCTTACAGGGTAGGACCGGGGAGCTGTTTTTT.

The V gene is TRBV6-5, the J gene TRBJ2-7; the match to TRBD1 covers 8 bases. From germline, CDR1 is MNHEY and CDR2 SVGAGI. This CDR3 is built from 14 residues. Trimming took 5 bases from V and 2 from J; bases not matched to a gene: 5. The CDR3 sequence: CASSPDRGTYEQYF. The CDR3 DNA reads TGTGCCAGCAGTCCCGACAGGGGTACCTACGAGCAGTACTTC.

The V gene is TRBV10-1, the J gene TRBJ2-7; D unresolved. V lost 8 bases to trimming and J lost 9 bases, with 17 bases between them. CDR3 length: 12 amino acids. The V gene's germline CDR1 is WNHNN and CDR2 SYGVQD (reference sequence). This CDR3 is CASGAAVRRQYF. CDR3 DNA sequence: TGCGCCAGCGGAGCCGCGGTCAGACGGCAGTACTTC.

The gene calls are TRBV7-9 and TRBJ2-5; TRBD1 aligns across 8 bases. Germline-derived CDR1 and CDR2 are SEHNR and FQNEAQ (reference sequence). Trimming removed 5 bases from V and 5 bases from J; junction bases left unmatched: 10. This CDR3 contains 15 residues. This chain's CDR3 is CASSPLRGRGETQYF. CDR3 sequence (DNA): TGTGCCAGCAGCCCGCTCAGGGGGCGAGGGGAGACCCAGTACTTC.